This entry concerns a single TCR beta chain. TCRdb analysed the RACE reads with MiXCR anew, one entry per CDR3 protein. The repertoire holds about 340,000 distinct CDR3 sequences, with approximately 6.9% as singletons. The data belong to a study of human T cells and chemical hapten exposure. V gave up 4 bases and J gave up 7 bases, with 29 bases separating them. The germline V gene encodes CDR1 LGHNA and CDR2 YSLEER. There are 19 residues in the CDR3. Time point of the sample: patch test 1, 2 weeks after DPC sensitization. Treatment defined: therapeutic diphenylcyclopropenone sensitization with weekly scalp DPC. Sequencing started from total RNA isolated from unfractionated whole blood.

The chain couples TRBV4-3 to TRBJ2-1; D might be TRBD2 (6 bases). This receptor was identified in a woman aged 18-29 years with alopecia areata. Some clones in this sample may be carry-over from other donors' samples. The material was whole blood, obtained in connection with sensitization to the hapten diphenylcyclopropenone (DPC). The CDR3 DNA reads as TGCGCCAGCAGCCGCTTCAAGGGGACTCAAGTATCAGGGTCAAATGAGCAGTTCTTC. Amino acid sequence: CASSRFKGTQVSGSNEQFF.